One and the same sample provided the 9 T cell receptor beta chains below, sequenced in a study of blood T cell repertoires in COVID-19. Profiling relied on immunoSEQ multiplex PCR, and the TCRdb table lists in-frame clones only, not all of them. This table holds around 180,000 clones, 88% found once. The material sequenced was peripheral blood. Receptors were obtained from a human donor in a cohort sampled during active COVID-19.

This clone was found once. This chain links TRBV4-1 with TRBJ2-2, with D tentatively TRBD2 (5 bases). This CDR3 comprises 18 residues. V gave up 3 bases and J gave up 0 bases, with 17 bases separating them. Per germline, CDR1 MGHRA and CDR2 YSYEKL. CDR3 residues: CASSQGIGLRPNTGELFF. Written as DNA, the CDR3 is TGCGCCAGCAGCCAGGGGATCGGACTGAGACCGAACACCGGGGAGCTGTTTTTT.

This clone was seen only once. V usage is TRBV7-2 and J usage is TRBJ1-1, with 7 bases identical to TRBD1. Germline loops: CDR1 SGHTA, CDR2 FQGNSA. The CDR3 contains 16 residues. V dropped 5 bases and J dropped 0; count of bases not matched to a gene: 9. The CDR3 is CASSPIQGTVNTEAFF. Written as DNA, the CDR3 is TGTGCCAGCAGCCCAATACAGGGGACAGTGAACACTGAAGCTTTCTTT.

The J gene is TRBJ2-7, the V gene TRBV18; TRBD1 matches at 7 bases. Germline V gives CDR1 KGHSH, CDR2 LQKENI. The CDR3 contains 13 residues. Trimming at V came to 4 bases and at J to 2 bases, leaving 2 bases not matched to a gene. The CDR3 reads CASSQGAPYEQYF. CDR3 DNA sequence: TGTGCCAGCTCACAGGGGGCCCCCTACGAGCAGTACTTC.

J is TRBJ1-2 and V is TRBV7-2; D gene uncertain. Per the germline V gene, CDR1 is SGHTA and CDR2 is FQGNSA. This CDR3 has 14 amino acids. V lost 1 base and J lost 6, with 12 bases in between. The CDR3 nucleotides read TGTGCCAGCAGCTTAGGAGGAAAAGTGGATGGCTACACCTTC. It translates to CASSLGGKVDGYTF.

As for this clone: The same CDR3 can be traced to other DNA sequences in this sample. In DNA form, the CDR3 reads TGCGCCAGCAGCCCCCAGGGTGCTGGGGCCAACGTCCTGACTTTC. This gives the protein CASSPQGAGANVLTF. This chain joins TRBV5-1 and TRBJ2-6; D possibly corresponds to TRBD1 (5 bases). Between the trimmed V and J ends, which lost 4 bases and 2 bases, there was a span of 10 bases. This CDR3 spans 15 amino acids. The germline V gene encodes CDR1 SGHRS and CDR2 YFSETQ.

The chain carries TRBV20-1 and TRBJ1-2, with D possibly being TRBD1 (5 bases). CDR1 is DFQATT and CDR2 is SNEGSKA in the germline V gene (reference sequence). The CDR3 sequence is 11 residues long. V was clipped by 3 bases and J by 10 bases, with 12 bases between them. The chain's CDR3 is CSASLQVDYTF. DNA for the CDR3: TGCAGTGCTAGTCTACAGGTCGACTACACCTTC.

J is TRBJ2-7 and V is TRBV6-2 or TRBV6-3; D remains ambiguous. Trimming shortened V by 4 bases and J by 3 bases, and 7 bases separated the two germline ends. CDR1 MNHEY and CDR2 SVGEGT come from the germline V gene. This CDR3 comprises 12 residues. The DNA for the CDR3 is TGTGCCAGCAGTTTTCCTAGCTACGAGCAGTACTTC. Its protein is CASSFPSYEQYF.

Comment on this clone: A much larger clone sits a single nucleotide away, making a read error possible. The sample holds other DNA sequences that translate to the same CDR3. The gene calls are TRBV2 and TRBJ1-2; TRBD1 aligns across 7 bases. J lost 4 bases, V lost 1 base, and 3 bases had no gene match. From germline, CDR1 is SNHLY and CDR2 FYNNEI. The CDR3 contains 14 residues. In DNA, the CDR3 is TGTGCCAGCAGTGAAGACAGGGGTGGCTATGGCTACACCTTC. It yields the protein CASSEDRGGYGYTF. Looking up the rest from reference TRBV2 and TRBJ1-2 gives the full variable domain: EPEVTQTPSHQVTQMGQEVILRCVPISNHLYFYWYRQILGQKVEFLVSFYNNEISEKSEIFDDQFSVERPDGSNFTLKIRSTKLEDSAMYFCASSEDRGGYGYTFGSGTRLTVV.

The chain carries TRBV2 and TRBJ1-1; D perhaps matches TRBD1 (5 bases). The CDR3 runs to 14 residues. CDR1 SNHLY and CDR2 FYNNEI come from the germline V gene. V lost 7 bases, J lost 4 bases, and 16 bases lay in between. For the CDR3, the DNA is TGTGCCAGCAACAAACAGGAGTTTGGCACTGAAGCTTTCTTT. Its translation is CASNKQEFGTEAFF.